The text below deals with one T cell receptor (beta chain). Its antigen is still unknown. Base qualities were left out, and no much larger clone turns up one base away. The protocol used for the library was the immunoSEQ multiplex PCR assay. A mixture of 60 forward primers for TCR Vbeta segments and 13 reverse primers for TCR Jbeta segments was used in the multiplex PCR. The CDR3 region of rearranged TCR beta genes was amplified from genomic DNA with a multiplex PCR assay. Amplified TCR beta libraries were sequenced as 87-base-pair reads on the Illumina HiSeq System. For the original study's pipeline: A later analysis counted about 82 million unique TCR beta chains across the 550 to 800 repertoires, and approximately 11 million of these chains were shared by at least two donors. To remove PCR and sequencing errors, raw reads were error-corrected and collapsed into unique sequences using a nearest-neighbor algorithm that merged closely related sequences. V, D and J gene segments were assigned by aligning CDR3 sequences to IMGT reference sequences. Each retained sequence needed at least a six-nucleotide match to both a V gene segment and a J gene segment. A rearrangement counted as productive if the CDR3 had no stop codons and remained in frame with V and J, and every other rearrangement counted as non-productive. CDR3 was defined according to IMGT convention as the region running from the second conserved V-encoded cysteine to the conserved J-encoded phenylalanine. In an earlier analysis of approximately 590 of the donors, sequences lacking an unambiguous match to a single V gene segment were excluded. In an earlier analysis of about 590 of the donors, a V segment was called functional when productive rearrangements were above 56.7%, and segregating when the standard deviation between donors exceeded 5%. A statistical classification framework was built for diagnosing cytomegalovirus status from the catalog of TCR beta chain sequences. In a later analysis, TCR nucleotide sequences were compared against IMGT/GENE-DB human TR gene sequences so that V and J genes could be assigned. The TCRdist pipeline was used in a later analysis to assign CDR3 sequences and most-parsimonious VDJ recombination scenarios. In a later analysis, every TCR beta chain was defined by the combination of its CDR3 amino acid sequence and its V-gene family, and reads without a unique V-gene family were dropped. As a way to deal with suspected cross-contamination and a sequencing artifact, a later analysis dropped hundreds of nucleotide sequences that were highly shared and had low generation probability. In a later analysis, a clonal expansion index was calculated for each public chain from normalized within-repertoire ranks of inferred template counts. Generation probabilities in a later analysis came from a VDJ recombination model fitted to out-of-frame rearrangements, and those results were checked against IGoR. In a later analysis, hypergeometric tests were used to score TCR-TCR, TCR-HLA and TCR-CMV co-occurrence, with a repertoire-size bias correction applied to TCR pairs. To estimate false discovery rates, a later analysis permuted the HLA or CMV assignments 20 times. In a later analysis, co-occurring TCRs were grouped using DBSCAN, and TCRdist sequence similarity was added for clustering within HLA-allele-positive subsets. For co-occurrence clustering, repertoires with fewer than 30,000 or more than 120,000 public chains were excluded, along with roughly 5 repertoires with anomalous nucleotide sharing. TCRdb stores this immuneACCESS table with in-frame sequences only. Part of the clones is absent; in the studies checked, under half of the shortfall reflects unresolved V genes, and no reason is known for the rest. D and trimming come from the DNA, and the V and J calls and clone size come from that table. In this sample the table shows roughly 170,000 clones, more than 70% of which occur a single time. The top ten clonotypes cover roughly 4.5% of the sample.

The cohort consisted of 600 to 750 healthy bone marrow donors. At the time of sampling, all cohort members were nominally healthy, though unrecorded immune exposures were likely present. The donor was CMV seropositive and belonged to the group of over 250 seropositive cohort members. A peripheral blood sample was provided by each donor, and peripheral blood mononuclear cells were used for TCR beta sequencing. The Qiagen DNeasy Blood Extraction Kit was used to extract genomic DNA from the blood cell samples. Reading the germline V gene gives CDR1 KGHSH and CDR2 LQKENI. The cysteine opens and the phenylalanine closes a CDR3 of 17 amino acids. Of all the DNA, just the CDR3 is kept, 51 bases in frame from base 1. V is trimmed back by 3 bases and J by 0 bases, and the junction contains 10 bases that no gene match accounts for. This record belongs to a study of cytomegalovirus exposure and HLA in healthy donors (dated by TCRdb to about 2017). Regarding the research as a whole: According to an earlier analysis of 587 of the donors, about 190 million T cells yielded 117 million unique TCR beta sequences and around 280 Gb of sequence data. Approximately 300 gigabases of sequencing data and 70 million to 95 million unique TCR sequences made up an early release that covered under 750 HLA-typed donors. Of the 300 to 450 genotyped donors, roughly 80% were placed in the genetic ancestry cluster associated with self-reported Caucasian donors. The aim of the study was to test whether cataloging public T cell receptors could identify signatures of past pathogen exposure. The T cell repertoires of some 700 subjects were profiled by immunosequencing and related to cytomegalovirus serostatus. Along with the roughly 670-subject first cohort, a separate validation cohort of some 130 different subjects was used. To predict cytomegalovirus infection status, the study brought together high-throughput TCR immunosequencing, statistical association of individual TCRs with disease status, and machine learning. A later analysis re-examined previously published TCR beta repertoires from just over 650 donors and added high-resolution HLA genotyping to investigate patterns of TCR occurrence. Rather than drawing on any new phenotypic data, the later analysis identified candidate immune exposures from TCR beta sequences and the way those sequences occurred across donors. An earlier analysis of 500 to 750 of the donors applied high-throughput TCR beta sequencing to assess whether each TCR beta V gene segment acted as functional or pseudogenic. Donor age, sex, ethnicity and CMV serostatus were compiled alongside the repertoire data. A later genetic analysis took genome-wide SNP genotypes for about 55% of the 666 donors and used that subset as a discovery cohort. Every repertoire in the discovery cohort had been generated on one and the same sequencing platform. Class I and class II HLA loci were covered by the typing at four-digit resolution. Typing coverage differed by locus: A, B, C, DRB1 and DQB1 were typed in about 629-640 donors, DQA1 in roughly 500, DPA1 in some 570, and DPB1 in roughly 470. Several DR-DQ haplotypes were handled as single units for association and clustering because linkage in the cohort was strong. On average, about 200,000 unique TCR beta nucleotide sequences were sequenced per donor among 398 genotyped donors of the cohort, with around 19% of those sequences being non-productive. Overall study results and their limits: It was suggested by the authors that the approach could potentially be generalized to other disease states and immunological phenotypes. Assigning TCR associations to individual alleles was difficult when HLA alleles, especially DR and DQ, strongly co-occurred. While some public TCRs were present in many individuals, most TCR sequences turned up only very rarely across donors. A further reported finding was that TCR beta sequences accurately predicted the HLA-A and HLA-B alleles for most subjects in the first cohort. In an earlier analysis of 450 to 750 of the donors, most TCR beta V segments appeared in productive rearrangements about 87% or about 30% of the time, broadly matching IMGT annotations. The earlier analysis of 587 of the donors excluded 15 to 20 rarely observed V segments, including chromosome 9 orphons, because counts were too low. Presence/absence analyses assumed roughly uniform sequencing depth across donors, an assumption that may not hold. Some IMGT-functional V segments, including TRBV6-2 and TRBV6-3, could not be distinguished by the 87-base-pair reads and were therefore excluded. A later genetic analysis associated a missense DCLRE1C variant with V-gene and J-gene trimming of TCR beta chains, and an independent cohort replicated the association. Because HLA typing was unavailable for some donors at each locus, only the typed subset was used in association tests. In a later analysis, several top co-occurrence clusters were reported to appear linked to parvovirus B19, influenza, CMV and Epstein-Barr virus. According to a later analysis, most CMV-associated TCR beta chains appeared to be HLA-restricted, and the HLA associations seemed to be driven largely by CMV exposure. A cluster of highly shared sequence variants was judged likely to be a technical artifact of the sequencing pipeline. In a later analysis, HLA-associated TCR beta chains were found to be more clonally expanded and to have lower generation probabilities than equally common non-associated chains. Correlated functional status among segregating V segments might reflect linkage disequilibrium, but an unknown experimental factor could not be ruled out. In the study, 150 to 200 TCR beta chains were listed as associated with cytomegalovirus. A later analysis found that TCR association rates varied across HLA loci, with DRB1 alleles showing the most associated TCRs and HLA-C alleles the fewest. According to a later genetic analysis, donors in an Asian-associated ancestry cluster had fewer N-insertions in productive TCRs than the approximately 630-donor mean. In this cohort, only TCR beta chains were sequenced, and detectable features were limited by the absence of alpha or paired-chain data. A few of the identified cytomegalovirus-associated TCR beta chains were confirmed in vitro to be specific for cytomegalovirus antigens. In a later analysis, more than 15,000 TCR beta sequences were associated with specific HLA alleles at a false discovery rate of 0.05. For the cohort, immune exposure information was limited to CMV serostatus. The classifier was reported to diagnose cytomegalovirus status with high specificity and sensitivity in both the original and validation cohorts.

Sequenced sample: PBMCs. The chain is encoded by TRBV18 joined to TRBJ1-1, with TRBD1 identical over 7 junction bases. The receptor's source is a woman aged 45-60 years in good health and CMV-seropositive. The DNA sequence is as follows: TGTGCCAGCTCACCGGGAGTTCCGGGACAGTTGAACACTGAAGCTTTCTTT. Its product reads: CASSPGVPGQLNTEAFF.